The present T cell receptor (beta chain) was sequenced within a study of CD8 T cells in ankylosing spondylitis (TCRdb year 2017). At the level of the whole study: To find TCR variants linked to disease, the study profiled T cell receptor beta repertoires in ankylosing spondylitis patients and healthy donors. Peripheral blood samples were taken, and synovial fluid was additionally collected from ankylosing spondylitis patients. The full study cohort was made up of about 24 ankylosing spondylitis patients and approximately 100 healthy donors.

Between the V and J ends, shortened by 6 bases and 4 bases respectively, the junction contains 19 bases. The CDR3 contains 16 residues, cysteine and phenylalanine counted. The retained sequence is limited to the CDR3, 48 bases, with the frame set at the first base. Points the paper makes about the study in general: Blood from ankylosing spondylitis patients appeared to be characterized by a TCR beta motif made up of several highly homologous amino acid variants. The disease-linked clones were reported as significantly enriched in matched synovial fluid samples from ankylosing spondylitis patients. Some TCR beta motif variants had previously been reported in synovial fluid and blood of reactive arthritis patients, which suggested common disease-initiation mechanisms. The disease-linked clones showed a CD8+ phenotype and occurred at relatively low frequencies in peripheral blood.

This clonotype was found many times. Its antigen is unknown. No qualities accompany the bases; no much larger clone lies one base away. The sequencing machine was an Illumina HiSeq 2500. Quantitative 5'-RACE with molecular barcodes was the method used to prepare the TCR beta libraries. Processing in the source paper ran as follows. A new computational method based on a probabilistic model of VDJ rearrangement was used to identify disease-linked TCR variants. TCRdb trimmed public reads at Q25 via fastp, called clones via MiXCR and kept in-frame beta chains. For every CDR3 protein sequence, its rows merge into one entry that carries the most common genes and DNA. These V and J calls rely on TCRdb rather than the paper's analysis. For this sample the table gives a few hundred thousand distinct CDR3 sequences, of which about 20% were detected only once. The top ten clones comprise about a sixth of the sample.

The receptor was derived from a male donor with ankylosing spondylitis. The rearranged chain carries TRBV12-3 or TRBV12-4 and TRBJ1-5, with no D gene named confidently. Sequenced material: blood, either unsorted or a sorted T cell fraction (not recorded which). Read as DNA, the sequence is TGTGCCAGCAGGGCTGTGGGCAGCGGTGAGAATCAGCCCCAGCATTTT. Protein translation: CASRAVGSGENQPQHF.